This TCR beta chain derives from a study of T cells after yellow fever vaccination. The study, taken as a whole, reports: It was a small share of clonotypes that appeared in both CD4 and CD8 compartments.

The CDR3 totals 16 residues. Trimming took off 3 bases at V and 0 bases at J, with 12 bases between the two ends. Germline V gene sequence: CDR1 MDHEN, CDR2 SYDVKM. A 5'RACE template-switching step, the method used to make TCR cDNA, added a universal primer site and UMIs. TCRdb analysed the 5' RACE reads with MiXCR anew, one entry per CDR3 protein. The sample has hundreds of thousands of distinct CDR3 sequences, 13% seen once. In the case of this clonotype: Its antigen is still unknown.

The receptor was derived from a man younger than 40 who received the YFV17D yellow fever vaccine. The genes are TRBV28 and TRBJ2-1; D unresolved. Source: PBMCs, taken on the day of the yellow fever booster vaccination. CDR3 sequence: CASSLIPTISYNEQFF. The CDR3 region has the DNA TGTGCCAGCAGTTTGATTCCAACGATCTCCTACAATGAGCAGTTCTTC.